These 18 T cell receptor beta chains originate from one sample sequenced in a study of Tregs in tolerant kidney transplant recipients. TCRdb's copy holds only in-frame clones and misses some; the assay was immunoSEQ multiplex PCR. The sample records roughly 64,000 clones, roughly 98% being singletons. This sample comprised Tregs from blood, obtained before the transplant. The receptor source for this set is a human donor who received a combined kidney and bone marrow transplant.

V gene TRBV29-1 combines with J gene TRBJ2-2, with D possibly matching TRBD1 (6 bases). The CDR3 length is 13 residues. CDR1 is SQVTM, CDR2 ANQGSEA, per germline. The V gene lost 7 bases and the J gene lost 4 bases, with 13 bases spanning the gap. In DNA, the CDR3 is TGCAGCGCCTGGGGCAGGGGCACCGGGGAGCTGTTTTTT. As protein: CSAWGRGTGELFF.

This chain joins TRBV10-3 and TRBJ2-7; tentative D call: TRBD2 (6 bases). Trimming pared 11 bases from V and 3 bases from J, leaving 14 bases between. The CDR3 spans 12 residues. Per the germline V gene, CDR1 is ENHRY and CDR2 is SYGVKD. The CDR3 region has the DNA TGTGCCGGAGGGGTAGCGGTCTACGAGCAGTACTTC. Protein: CAGGVAVYEQYF.

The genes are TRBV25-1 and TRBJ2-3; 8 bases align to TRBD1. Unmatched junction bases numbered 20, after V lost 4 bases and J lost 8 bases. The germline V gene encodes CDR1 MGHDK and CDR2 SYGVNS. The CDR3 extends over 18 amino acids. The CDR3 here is CASSATEGDRGIRGTQYF. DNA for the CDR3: TGTGCCAGCAGTGCCACCGAGGGAGACAGGGGTATCAGGGGTACGCAGTATTTT.

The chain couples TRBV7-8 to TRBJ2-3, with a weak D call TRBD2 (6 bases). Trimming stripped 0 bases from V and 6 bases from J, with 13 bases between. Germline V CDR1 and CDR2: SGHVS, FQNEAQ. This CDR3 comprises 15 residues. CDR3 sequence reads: CASSLALAWGDTQYF. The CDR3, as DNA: TGTGCCAGCAGCTTAGCACTAGCTTGGGGGGATACGCAGTATTTT.

In DNA, the CDR3 is TGTGCCAGCAGTCAACTCAGGGACGAGCAGTACTTC. Amino acids: CASSQLRDEQYF. This chain links TRBV28 with TRBJ2-7; weak D call: TRBD1 (5 bases). The CDR3 loop spans 12 amino acids. Deletions cut 5 bases from V and 5 bases from J, with 10 bases between. Germline values: CDR1 MDHEN, CDR2 SYDVKM.

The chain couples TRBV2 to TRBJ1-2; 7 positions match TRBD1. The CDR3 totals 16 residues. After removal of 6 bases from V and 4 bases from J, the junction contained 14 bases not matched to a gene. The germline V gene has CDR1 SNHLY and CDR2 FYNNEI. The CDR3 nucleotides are TGTGCCAGCAGCCTTAAAGGACAGGTCCTCCTCTATGGCTACACCTTC. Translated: CASSLKGQVLLYGYTF.

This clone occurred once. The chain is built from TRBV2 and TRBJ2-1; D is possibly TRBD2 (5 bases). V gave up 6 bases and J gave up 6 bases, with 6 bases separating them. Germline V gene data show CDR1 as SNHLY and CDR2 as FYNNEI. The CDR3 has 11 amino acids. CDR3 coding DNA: TGTGCCAGCAGGGACTTCAATGAGCAGTTCTTC. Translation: CASRDFNEQFF.

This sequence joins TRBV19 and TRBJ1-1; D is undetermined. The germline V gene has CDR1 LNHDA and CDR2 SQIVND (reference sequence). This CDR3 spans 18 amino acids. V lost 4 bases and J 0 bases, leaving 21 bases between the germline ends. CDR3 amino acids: CASSTSIRRVGMNTEAFF. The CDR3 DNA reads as TGTGCCAGTAGTACCTCGATCAGGAGGGTTGGCATGAACACTGAAGCTTTCTTT. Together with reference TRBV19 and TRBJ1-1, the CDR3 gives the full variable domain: DGGITQSPKYLFRKEGQNVTLSCEQNLNHDAMYWYRQDPGQGLRLIYYSQIVNDFQKGDIAEGYSVSREKKESFPLTVTSAQKNPTAFYLCASSTSIRRVGMNTEAFFGQGTRLTVV.

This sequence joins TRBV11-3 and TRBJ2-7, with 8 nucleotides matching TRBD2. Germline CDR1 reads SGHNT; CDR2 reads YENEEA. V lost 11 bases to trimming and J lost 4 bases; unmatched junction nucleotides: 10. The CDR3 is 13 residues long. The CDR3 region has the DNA TGTGCCTCCAGTCGGGGGGGGAGGTACGAGCAGTACTTC. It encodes CASSRGGRYEQYF.

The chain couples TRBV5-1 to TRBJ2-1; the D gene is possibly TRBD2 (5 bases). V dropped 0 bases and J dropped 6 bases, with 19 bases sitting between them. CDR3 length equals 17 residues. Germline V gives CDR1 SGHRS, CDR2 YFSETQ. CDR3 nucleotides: TGCGCCAGCAGCTTGGCCAAGTCTAGCTTGGCCACCAATGAGCAGTTCTTC. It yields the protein CASSLAKSSLATNEQFF.

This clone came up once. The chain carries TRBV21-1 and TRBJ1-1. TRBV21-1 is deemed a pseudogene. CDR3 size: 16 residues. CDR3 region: CASSFGGDDSNTEAFF. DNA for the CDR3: TGTGCCAGCAGCTTCGGGGGGGACGACAGTAACACTGAAGCTTTCTTT.

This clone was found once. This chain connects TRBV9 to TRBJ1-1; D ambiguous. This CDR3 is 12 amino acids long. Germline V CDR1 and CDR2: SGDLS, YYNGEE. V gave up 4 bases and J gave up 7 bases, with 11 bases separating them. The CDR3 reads CASSSVWNEAFF. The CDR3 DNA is TGTGCCAGCAGCAGCGTATGGAATGAAGCTTTCTTT.

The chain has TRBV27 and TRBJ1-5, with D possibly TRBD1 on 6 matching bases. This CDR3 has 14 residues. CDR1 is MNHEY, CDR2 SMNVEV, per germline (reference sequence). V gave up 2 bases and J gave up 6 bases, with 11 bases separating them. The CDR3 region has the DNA TGTGCCAGCAGTTTAAGGGGGTCGAGTCAGCCCCAGCATTTT. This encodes CASSLRGSSQPQHF.

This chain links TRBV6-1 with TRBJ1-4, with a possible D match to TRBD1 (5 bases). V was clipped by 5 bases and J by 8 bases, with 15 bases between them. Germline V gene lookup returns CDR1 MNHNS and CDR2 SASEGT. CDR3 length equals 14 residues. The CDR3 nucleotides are TGTGCCAGCAGTTTACACCACGGGGGGGAAAAACTGTTTTTT. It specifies CASSLHHGGEKLFF.

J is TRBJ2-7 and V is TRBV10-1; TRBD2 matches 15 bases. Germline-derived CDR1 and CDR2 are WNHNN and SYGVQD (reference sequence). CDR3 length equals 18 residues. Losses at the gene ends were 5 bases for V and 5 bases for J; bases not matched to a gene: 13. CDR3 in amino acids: CASSHEGLAGGLIHEQYF. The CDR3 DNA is TGCGCCAGCAGTCACGAAGGACTAGCGGGGGGGCTTATCCACGAGCAGTACTTC.

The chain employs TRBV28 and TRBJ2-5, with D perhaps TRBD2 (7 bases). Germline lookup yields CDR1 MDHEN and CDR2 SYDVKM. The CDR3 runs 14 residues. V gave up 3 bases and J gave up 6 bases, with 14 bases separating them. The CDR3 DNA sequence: TGTGCCAGCAGTTTTTCGGGGGGCCGTAAGACCCAGTACTTC. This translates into CASSFSGGRKTQYF.

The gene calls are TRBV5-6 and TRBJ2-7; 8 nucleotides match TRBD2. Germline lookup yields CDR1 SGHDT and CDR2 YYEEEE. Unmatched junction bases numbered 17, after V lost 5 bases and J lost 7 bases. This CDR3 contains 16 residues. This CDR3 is CASRAIRNSGIWEQYF. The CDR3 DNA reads TGTGCCAGCAGGGCCATCCGGAATAGCGGGATCTGGGAGCAGTACTTC.

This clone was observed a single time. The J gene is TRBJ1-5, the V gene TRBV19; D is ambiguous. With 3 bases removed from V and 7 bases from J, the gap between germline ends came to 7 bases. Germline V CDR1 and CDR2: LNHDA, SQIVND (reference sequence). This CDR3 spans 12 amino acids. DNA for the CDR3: TGTGCCAGTAGTATCTTCCGGCAGCCCCAGCATTTT. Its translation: CASSIFRQPQHF.